These 3 T cell receptor beta chains originate from one sample sequenced in a study of cytomegalovirus exposure and HLA in healthy donors. The PCR used 60 Vbeta and 13 Jbeta primers. Sequenced by immunoSEQ multiplex PCR; TCRdb stores in-frame clones only, minus some. Of tens of thousands of clones in the sample, 74% were seen once. The sample consisted of PBMCs. The receptors here all came from a young man in good health and CMV-seronegative.

The chain couples TRBV29-1 to TRBJ1-5, with TRBD1 matching over 10 bases. Germline assignment: CDR1 SQVTM and CDR2 ANQGSEA. This CDR3 contains 15 residues. The trim removed 4 bases at V and 4 bases at J, leaving 7 bases unmatched. The CDR3 sequence: CSVVGGTGDNQPQHF. DNA of the CDR3: TGCAGCGTTGTTGGGGGGACAGGGGATAATCAGCCCCAGCATTTT.

By sample share, this clone is medium-sized. Here the CDR3 DNA reads TGTGCCAGTAGTGGGGAAGACAGGCACAATCAGCCCCAGCATTTT. Translation: CASSGEDRHNQPQHF. The chain joins TRBV19 to TRBJ1-5; a weak D match, TRBD1 (6 bases). Trimming left V 5 bases short and J 3 bases short, with 14 bases between. Germline lookup yields CDR1 LNHDA and CDR2 SQIVND (reference sequence). This CDR3 comprises 15 residues.

The chain employs TRBV9 and TRBJ1-2; possibly TRBD1 for D (6 bases). V shed 4 bases and J shed 0 bases, with 22 bases lying between them. This CDR3 comprises 18 residues. CDR1 is SGDLS and CDR2 is YYNGEE in the germline V gene. As DNA, the CDR3 is TGTGCCAGCAGCCCGTGGACAGCCAGCTTTTTAGCTAACTATGGCTACACCTTC. This encodes CASSPWTASFLANYGYTF.